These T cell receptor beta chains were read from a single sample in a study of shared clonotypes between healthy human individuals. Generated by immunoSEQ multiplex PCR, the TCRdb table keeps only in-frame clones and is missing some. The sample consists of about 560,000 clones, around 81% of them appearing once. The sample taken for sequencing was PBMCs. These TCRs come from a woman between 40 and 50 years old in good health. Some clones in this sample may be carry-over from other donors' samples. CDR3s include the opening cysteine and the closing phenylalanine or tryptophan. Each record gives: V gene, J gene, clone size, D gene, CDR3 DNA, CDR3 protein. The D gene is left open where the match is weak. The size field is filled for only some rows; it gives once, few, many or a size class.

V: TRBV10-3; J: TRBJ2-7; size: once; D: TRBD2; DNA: TGTGCCATCAGTGCCCGGGGGGGGTCCGGCGTTTTCTCCTACGAGCAGTACTTC; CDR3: CAISARGGSGVFSYEQYF
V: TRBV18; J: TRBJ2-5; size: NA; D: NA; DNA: TGTGCCAGCTCACCACTGCAGCTACAAGAGACCCAGTACTTC; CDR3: CASSPLQLQETQYF
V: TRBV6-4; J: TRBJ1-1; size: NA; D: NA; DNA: TGTGCCAGCAGCAGCGAAGGGGGGACTACTGAAGCTTTCTTT; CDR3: CASSSEGGTTEAFF
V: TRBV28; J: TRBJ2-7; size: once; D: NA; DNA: TGTGCCAGCAGTGGGTCGGGAGTTGCTCCCTACGAGCAGTACTTC; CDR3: CASSGSGVAPYEQYF
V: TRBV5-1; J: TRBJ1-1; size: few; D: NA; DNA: TGCGCCAGCAGCTCCGGGGAGGGAAACACTGAAGCTTTCTTT; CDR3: CASSSGEGNTEAFF
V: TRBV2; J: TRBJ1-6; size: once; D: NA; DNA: TGTGCCAGCGGGGGCTTGTCGGGACTCCGCTCGGATTCACCCCTCCACTTT; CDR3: CASGGLSGLRSDSPLHF
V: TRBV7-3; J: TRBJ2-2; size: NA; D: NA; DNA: TGTGCCAGCAGCCCCCGGGGGGGACAGTACACCGGGGAGCTGTTTTTT; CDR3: CASSPRGGQYTGELFF
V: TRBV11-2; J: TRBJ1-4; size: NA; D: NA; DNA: TGTGCCAGCAGCTTTAGAGGGTACGAAAAACTGTTTTTT; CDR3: CASSFRGYEKLFF
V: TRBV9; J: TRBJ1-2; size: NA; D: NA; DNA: TGTGCCAGCAGCCCAGCGGGGGGCGGTTGGAACTATGGCTACACCTTC; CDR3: CASSPAGGGWNYGYTF
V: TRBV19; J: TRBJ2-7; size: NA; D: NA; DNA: TGTGCCAGTAGTATGCAGGGACGGTCCTACGAGCAGTACTTC; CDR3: CASSMQGRSYEQYF
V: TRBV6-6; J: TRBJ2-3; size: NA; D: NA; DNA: TGTGCCAGCAGTCCTCCTGGGGGGCTAACAGATACGCAGTATTTT; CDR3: CASSPPGGLTDTQYF
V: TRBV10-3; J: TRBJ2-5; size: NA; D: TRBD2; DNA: TGTGCCATCAGTGAGCGGGTAGCGGGAGGAGGGGGGGAGACCCAGTACTTC; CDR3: CAISERVAGGGGETQYF
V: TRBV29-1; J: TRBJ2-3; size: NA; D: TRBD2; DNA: TGCAGCGCCTCACTAGCGGGACCCGATACGCAGTATTTT; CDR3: CSASLAGPDTQYF
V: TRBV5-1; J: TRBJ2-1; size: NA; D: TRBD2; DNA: TGCGCCAGCAGCTCGTCGGGCGGGAGAGCAGTTGAGCAGTTCTTC; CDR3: CASSSSGGRAVEQFF